A selection of T cell receptor beta chains follows, all from one sample in a study of neurological immune-mediated disorders. Each CDR3 protein is one row after TCRdb ran MiXCR on the 5' RACE reads. The sample shows about 33,000 distinct CDR3 sequences, roughly an eighth of them seen only once. Sample: PBMCs. Every receptor here comes from a woman between 40 and 50 years old in good health. Each CDR3 is given with its conserved first and last residue. Each record gives: D gene, J gene, V gene, clone size, CDR3 DNA, CDR3 protein. D genes are given only for firm matches. Rows give clone size only sometimes, using once, few, many, or a class for an expanded clone.

D gene: TRBD2; J gene: TRBJ2-3; V gene: TRBV6-4; clone size: once; CDR3 DNA: TGTGCCAACAGTCCCCTATCGGGAGGAACAGATACGCAGTATTTT; CDR3 protein: CANSPLSGGTDTQYF
D gene: TRBD2; J gene: TRBJ2-7; V gene: TRBV20-1; clone size: many; CDR3 DNA: TGCAGTGCTAGGGGTACTAGCGGGTACTCCTACGAGCAGTACTTC; CDR3 protein: CSARGTSGYSYEQYF
D gene: NA; J gene: TRBJ1-1; V gene: TRBV15; clone size: many; CDR3 DNA: TGTGCCACCAGCAGCGGGGACCTCTCTTACGCTGAAGCTTTCTTT; CDR3 protein: CATSSGDLSYAEAFF
D gene: TRBD2; J gene: TRBJ2-1; V gene: TRBV7-3; clone size: few; CDR3 DNA: TGTGCCAGCAGCTTAATTCTAGCGGGAATCAATGAGCAGTTCTTC; CDR3 protein: CASSLILAGINEQFF
D gene: NA; J gene: TRBJ2-1; V gene: TRBV19; clone size: few; CDR3 DNA: TGTGCCAGTAGTAAGAGGGATATCTACAATGAGCAGTTCTTC; CDR3 protein: CASSKRDIYNEQFF
D gene: NA; J gene: TRBJ1-3; V gene: TRBV29-1; clone size: many; CDR3 DNA: TGCAGCGTTGGGGACTTAGGGACCACCATATATTTT; CDR3 protein: CSVGDLGTTIYF
D gene: NA; J gene: TRBJ2-6; V gene: TRBV5-5; clone size: many; CDR3 DNA: TGTGCCAGCAGCTTGTCGAACTCTGGGGCCAACGTCCTGACTTTC; CDR3 protein: CASSLSNSGANVLTF
D gene: NA; J gene: TRBJ1-3; V gene: TRBV7-8; clone size: NA; CDR3 DNA: TGTGCCAGCAGCTTAACGCTGGGCACCATATATTTT; CDR3 protein: CASSLTLGTIYF
D gene: NA; J gene: TRBJ1-4; V gene: TRBV12-3/TRBV12-4; clone size: many; CDR3 DNA: TGTGCCAGCAGAAAGGGGACGGATAATGAAAAACTGTTTTTT; CDR3 protein: CASRKGTDNEKLFF
D gene: NA; J gene: TRBJ1-4; V gene: TRBV2; clone size: NA; CDR3 DNA: TGTGCCAGCACCCCACTGGGGCCCATGGAAAAACTGTTTTTT; CDR3 protein: CASTPLGPMEKLFF
D gene: TRBD2; J gene: TRBJ2-1; V gene: TRBV24-1; clone size: many; CDR3 DNA: TGTGCCACCAGTGACCTCCGGACTAGCGGGGACAATCTATACGAGCAGTTCTTC; CDR3 protein: CATSDLRTSGDNLYEQFF
D gene: TRBD2; J gene: TRBJ2-1; V gene: TRBV7-2; clone size: many; CDR3 DNA: TGTGCCAGCAGCTTAGGCGCGGGGGAATACAATGAGCAGTTCTTC; CDR3 protein: CASSLGAGEYNEQFF